This T cell receptor (beta chain) was sequenced in a study of OX40 agonist ivuxolimab in advanced cancers. The CDR3 loop spans 15 amino acids. V dropped 1 base and J dropped 3 bases, with 13 bases sitting between them. Per germline, CDR1 SGHRS and CDR2 YFSETQ. Measured with immunoSEQ multiplex PCR; TCRdb has only the in-frame clones, and not every one. In the table there are approximately 80,000 clones, roughly nine tenths of which are singletons. Sequenced material: CD4+ or CD8+ T cells sorted from blood, taken in a trial of the OX40 agonist ivuxolimab. The receptor was derived from an adult with an advanced solid tumor such as melanoma, head and neck, liver or kidney cancer. V gene TRBV5-1 combines with J gene TRBJ1-1; TRBD1 might be the D (5 bases). This CDR3 is CASSLMEAGDTEAFF. For the CDR3, the DNA is TGCGCCAGCAGCTTGATGGAGGCGGGGGACACTGAAGCTTTCTTT.